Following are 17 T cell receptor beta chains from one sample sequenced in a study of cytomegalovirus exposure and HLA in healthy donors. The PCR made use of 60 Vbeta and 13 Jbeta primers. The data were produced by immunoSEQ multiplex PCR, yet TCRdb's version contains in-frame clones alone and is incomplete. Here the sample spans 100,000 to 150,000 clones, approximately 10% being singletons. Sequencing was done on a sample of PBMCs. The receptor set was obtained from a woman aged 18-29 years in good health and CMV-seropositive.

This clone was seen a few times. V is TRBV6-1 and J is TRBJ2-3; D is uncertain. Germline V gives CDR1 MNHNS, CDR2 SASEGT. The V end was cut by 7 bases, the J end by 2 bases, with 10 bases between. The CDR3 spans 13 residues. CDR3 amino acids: CASTPPYTDTQYF. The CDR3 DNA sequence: TGTGCCAGCACCCCCCCGTACACAGATACGCAGTATTTT.

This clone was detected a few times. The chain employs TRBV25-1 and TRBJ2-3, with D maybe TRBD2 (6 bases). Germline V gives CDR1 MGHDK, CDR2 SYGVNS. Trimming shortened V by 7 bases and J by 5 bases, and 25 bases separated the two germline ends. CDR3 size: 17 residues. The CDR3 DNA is TGTGCCAGCACGCTCATAACCTCGGGAGAGACCCAAGATACGCAGTATTTT. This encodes CASTLITSGETQDTQYF.

CDR3 coding DNA: TGTGCCAGCAGCACTAGCGGGAGACGGTATGAGCAGTTCTTC. This gives the protein CASSTSGRRYEQFF. The chain combines TRBV28 with TRBJ2-1; 11 positions agree with TRBD2. This CDR3 has 14 amino acids. V was pared by 6 bases and J by 8 bases, with 6 bases of the junction left unmatched. CDR1 and CDR2 from the germline V gene are MDHEN and SYDVKM.

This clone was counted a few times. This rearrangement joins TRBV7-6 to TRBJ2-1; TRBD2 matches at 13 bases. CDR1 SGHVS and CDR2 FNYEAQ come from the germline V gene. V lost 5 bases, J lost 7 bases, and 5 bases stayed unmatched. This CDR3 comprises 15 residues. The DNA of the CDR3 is TGTGCCAGCAGCCGACTAGCGGGAGGACTGAATGAGCAGTTCTTC. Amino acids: CASSRLAGGLNEQFF.

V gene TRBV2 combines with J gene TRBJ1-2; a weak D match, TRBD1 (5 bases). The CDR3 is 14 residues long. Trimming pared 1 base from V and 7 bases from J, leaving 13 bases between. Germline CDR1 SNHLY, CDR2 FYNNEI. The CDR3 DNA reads TGTGCCAGCAGTGAAGTTAAAGGGGTGAGTGGCTACACCTTC. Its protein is CASSEVKGVSGYTF.

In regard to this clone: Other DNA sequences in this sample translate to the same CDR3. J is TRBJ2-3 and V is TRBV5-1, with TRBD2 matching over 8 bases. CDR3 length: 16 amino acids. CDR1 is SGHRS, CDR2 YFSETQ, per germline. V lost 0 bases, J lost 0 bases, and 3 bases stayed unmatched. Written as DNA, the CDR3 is TGCGCCAGCAGCTTGGCACTAGCGGCTAGCACAGATACGCAGTATTTT. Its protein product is CASSLALAASTDTQYF.

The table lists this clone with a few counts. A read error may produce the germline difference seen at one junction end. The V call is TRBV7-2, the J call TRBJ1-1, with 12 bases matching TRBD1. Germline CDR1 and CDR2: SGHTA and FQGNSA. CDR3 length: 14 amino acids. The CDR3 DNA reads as TGTGCCAGCAGCCAGACCGGGACAGGGGGCTTGGGTATCTTT. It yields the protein CASSQTGTGGLGIF.

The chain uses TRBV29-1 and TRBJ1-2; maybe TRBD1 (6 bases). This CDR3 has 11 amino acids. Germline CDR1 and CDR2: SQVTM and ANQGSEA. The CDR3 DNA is TGCGCTACGGGGGGCTACTATGGCTACACCTTC. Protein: CATGGYYGYTF.

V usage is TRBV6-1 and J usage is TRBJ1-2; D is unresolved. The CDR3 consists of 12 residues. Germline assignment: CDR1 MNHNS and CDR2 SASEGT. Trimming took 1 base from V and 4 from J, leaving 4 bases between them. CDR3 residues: CASSEGSYGYTF. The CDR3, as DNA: TGTGCCAGCAGTGAAGGCAGCTATGGCTACACCTTC.

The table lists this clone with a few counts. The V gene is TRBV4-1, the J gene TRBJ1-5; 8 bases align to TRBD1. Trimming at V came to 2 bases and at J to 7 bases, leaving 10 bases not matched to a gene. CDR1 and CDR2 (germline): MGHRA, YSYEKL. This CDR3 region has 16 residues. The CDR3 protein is CASSQITGGRGQPQHF. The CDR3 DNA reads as TGCGCCAGCAGCCAAATAACAGGGGGTAGGGGGCAGCCCCAGCATTTT.

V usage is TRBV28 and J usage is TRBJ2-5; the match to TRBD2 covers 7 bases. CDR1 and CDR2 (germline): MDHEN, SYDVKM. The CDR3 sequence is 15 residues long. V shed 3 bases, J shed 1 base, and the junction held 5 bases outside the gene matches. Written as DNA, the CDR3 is TGTGCCAGCAGTTTGGGGCTAGCGGTCCAAGAGACCCAGTACTTC. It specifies CASSLGLAVQETQYF.

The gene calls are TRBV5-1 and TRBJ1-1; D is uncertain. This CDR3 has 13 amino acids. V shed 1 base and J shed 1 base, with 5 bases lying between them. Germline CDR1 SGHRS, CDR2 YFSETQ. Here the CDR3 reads CASSLQANTEAFF. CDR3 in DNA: TGCGCCAGCAGCTTGCAGGCGAACACTGAAGCTTTCTTT.

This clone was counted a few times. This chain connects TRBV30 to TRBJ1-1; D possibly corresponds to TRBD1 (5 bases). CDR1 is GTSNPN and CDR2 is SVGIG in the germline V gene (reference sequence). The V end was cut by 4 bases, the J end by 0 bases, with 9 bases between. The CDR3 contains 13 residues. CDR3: CAWTGGLNTEAFF. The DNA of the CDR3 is TGTGCCTGGACCGGGGGGTTGAACACTGAAGCTTTCTTT. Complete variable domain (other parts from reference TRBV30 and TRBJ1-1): SQTIHQWPATLVQPVGSPLSLECTVEGTSNPNLYWYRQAAGRGLQLLFYSVGIGQISSEVPQNLSASRPQDRQFILSSKKLLLSDSGFYLCAWTGGLNTEAFFGQGTRLTVV.

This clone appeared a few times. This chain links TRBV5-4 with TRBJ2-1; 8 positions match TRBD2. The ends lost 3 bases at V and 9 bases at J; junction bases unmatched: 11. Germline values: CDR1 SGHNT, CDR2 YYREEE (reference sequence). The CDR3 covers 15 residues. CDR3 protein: CASSSSGLGSTEQFF. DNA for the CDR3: TGTGCCAGCAGCTCATCGGGACTAGGTTCTACTGAGCAGTTCTTC.

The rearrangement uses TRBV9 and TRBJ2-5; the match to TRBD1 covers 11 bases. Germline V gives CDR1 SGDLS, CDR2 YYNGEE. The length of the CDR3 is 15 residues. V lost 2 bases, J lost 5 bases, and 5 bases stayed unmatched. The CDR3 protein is CASSVGQGAQETQYF. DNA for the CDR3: TGTGCCAGCAGCGTCGGACAGGGGGCGCAGGAGACCCAGTACTTC.

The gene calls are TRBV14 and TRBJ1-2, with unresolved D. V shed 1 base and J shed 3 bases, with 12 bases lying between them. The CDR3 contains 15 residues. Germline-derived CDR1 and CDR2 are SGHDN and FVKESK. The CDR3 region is CASSQVTGRDYGYTF. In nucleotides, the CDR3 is TGTGCCAGCAGCCAAGTAACGGGGAGGGACTATGGCTACACCTTC. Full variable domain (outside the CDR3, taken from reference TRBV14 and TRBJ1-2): EAGVTQFPSHSVIEKGQTVTLRCDPISGHDNLYWYRRVMGKEIKFLLHFVKESKQDESGMPNNRFLAERTGGTYSTLKVQPAELEDSGVYFCASSQVTGRDYGYTFGSGTRLTVV.

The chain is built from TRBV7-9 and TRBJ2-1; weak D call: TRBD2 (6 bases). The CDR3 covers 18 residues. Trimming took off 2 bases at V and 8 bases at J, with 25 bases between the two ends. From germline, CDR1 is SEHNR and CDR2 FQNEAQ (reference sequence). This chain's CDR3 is CASSLLSGVLQRVDEQFF. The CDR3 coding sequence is TGTGCCAGCAGCTTATTGTCGGGAGTACTCCAACGGGTCGATGAGCAGTTCTTC.